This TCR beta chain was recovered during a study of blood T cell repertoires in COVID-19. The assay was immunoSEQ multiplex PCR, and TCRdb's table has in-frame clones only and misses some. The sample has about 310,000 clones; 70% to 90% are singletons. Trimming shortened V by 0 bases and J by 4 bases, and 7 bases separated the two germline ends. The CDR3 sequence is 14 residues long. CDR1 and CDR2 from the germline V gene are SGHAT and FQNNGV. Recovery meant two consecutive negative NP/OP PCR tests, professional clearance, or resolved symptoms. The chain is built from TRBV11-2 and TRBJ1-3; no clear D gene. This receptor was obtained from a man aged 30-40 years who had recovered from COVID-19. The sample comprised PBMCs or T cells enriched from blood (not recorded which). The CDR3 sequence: CASSLDLEGNTIYF. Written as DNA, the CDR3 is TGTGCCAGCAGCTTAGATCTGGAGGGAAACACCATATATTTT. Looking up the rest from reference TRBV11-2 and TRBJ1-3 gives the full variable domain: EAGVAQSPRYKIIEKRQSVAFWCNPISGHATLYWYQQILGQGPKLLIQFQNNGVVDDSQLPKDRFSAERLKGVDSTLKIQPAKLEDSAVYLCASSLDLEGNTIYFGEGSWLTVV.